This entry lists 5 T cell receptor beta chains sequenced from one sample in a study of shared clonotypes between healthy human individuals. Sequencing was performed with immunoSEQ multiplex PCR; in TCRdb, only in-frame clones are kept and a portion is missing. Here the sample spans over 2,000,000 clones, approximately 92% being singletons. CD45RO-negative, CCR7-selected cells formed the naive CD8 fraction, which excluded terminally differentiated effector memory CD45RA+ cells. Sequencing used naive CD8+ T cells from PBMCs. These receptors were taken from a young man in good health. Some clones in this sample may be carry-over from other donors' samples.

This chain uses TRBV29-1 with TRBJ2-6; 11 bases map to TRBD1. V was clipped by 2 bases and J by 4 bases; unmatched bases: 13. Germline lookup yields CDR1 SQVTM and CDR2 ANQGSEA. The CDR3 covers 19 residues. CDR3 region: CSVESWVRDRGSGANVLTF. Here the CDR3 DNA reads TGCAGCGTTGAAAGCTGGGTGCGGGACAGGGGGTCGGGGGCCAACGTCCTGACTTTC.

The chain is built from TRBV27 and TRBJ2-2; 8 bases match TRBD2. The germline gives CDR1 MNHEY, CDR2 SMNVEV (reference sequence). CDR3 length: 15 residues. Trimming at V came to 6 bases and at J to 4 bases, leaving 7 bases not matched to a gene. The CDR3 sequence is CASRSREDPTGELFF. CDR3 sequence (DNA): TGTGCCAGCAGATCGCGGGAGGACCCCACCGGGGAGCTGTTTTTT.

V usage is TRBV4-3 and J usage is TRBJ1-2; maybe TRBD1 (5 bases). This CDR3 comprises 18 residues. Germline assignment: CDR1 LGHNA and CDR2 YSLEER. Trimming pared 6 bases from V and 2 bases from J, leaving 25 bases between. The CDR3 here is CASSRGGRSLGANYGYTF. In nucleotides, the CDR3 is TGCGCCAGCAGTCGAGGAGGAAGAAGTCTTGGGGCCAACTATGGCTACACCTTC.

The chain employs TRBV4-1 and TRBJ2-7, with D maybe TRBD1 (5 bases). Germline V gene sequence: CDR1 MGHRA, CDR2 YSYEKL. Trimming left V 3 bases short and J 3 bases short, with 12 bases between. The length of the CDR3 is 14 residues. The CDR3 DNA follows: TGCGCCAGCAGCCAGGCCCAGGGTGGCTACGAGCAGTACTTC. Protein sequence: CASSQAQGGYEQYF.

This clone has a single count. The CDR3 DNA reads as TGTGCCAGCAGTGGGACACCCGAAGAAAAACTGTTTTTT. It translates to CASSGTPEEKLFF. The chain recombines TRBV28 with TRBJ1-4, with D perhaps matching TRBD1 (6 bases). The CDR3 extends over 13 amino acids. Trimming removed 5 bases at V and 8 bases at J, with 12 bases between. The V gene's germline CDR1 is MDHEN and CDR2 SYDVKM.